This T cell receptor beta chain was sequenced in a study of OX40 agonist ivuxolimab in advanced cancers. Whole-study context: Intravenous ivuxolimab was administered to patients every 2 weeks at 0.01 to 10 mg/kg.

Here immunoSEQ multiplex PCR was the method, and the copy in TCRdb shows in-frame clones only, minus some. The repertoire holds tens of thousands of clones, with 75% to 95% as singletons. This CDR3 region has 17 residues. V was clipped by 1 base and J by 0 bases, with 16 bases between them. Germline lookup yields CDR1 SGHVS and CDR2 FQNEAQ. This rearrangement joins TRBV7-8 to TRBJ2-7; no clear D gene. Material: CD4+ or CD8+ T cells sorted from blood, obtained in a trial of the OX40 agonist ivuxolimab. The source is an adult with an advanced solid tumor such as melanoma, head and neck, liver or kidney cancer. The CDR3 here is CASSLVAHSGISYEQYF. The CDR3 DNA follows: TGTGCCAGCAGCTTAGTTGCCCATTCGGGCATCTCCTACGAGCAGTACTTC.